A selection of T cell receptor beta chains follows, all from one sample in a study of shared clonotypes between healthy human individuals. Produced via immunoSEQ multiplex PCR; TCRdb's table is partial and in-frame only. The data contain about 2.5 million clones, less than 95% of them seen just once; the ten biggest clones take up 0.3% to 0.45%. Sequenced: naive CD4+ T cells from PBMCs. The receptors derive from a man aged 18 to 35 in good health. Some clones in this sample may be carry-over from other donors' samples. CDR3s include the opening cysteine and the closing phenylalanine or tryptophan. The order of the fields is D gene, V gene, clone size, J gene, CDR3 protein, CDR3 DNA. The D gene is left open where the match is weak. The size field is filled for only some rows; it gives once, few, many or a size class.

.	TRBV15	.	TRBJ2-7	CATSSETDAYEQYF	TGTGCCACCAGCAGTGAAACAGATGCCTACGAGCAGTACTTC
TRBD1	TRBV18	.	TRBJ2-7	CASSLYPQGAFNEQYF	TGTGCCAGCTCACTATACCCCCAGGGGGCTTTCAACGAGCAGTACTTC
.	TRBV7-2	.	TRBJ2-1	CASSLVRGRSYNEQFF	TGTGCCAGCAGCTTAGTCCGCGGCCGCTCCTACAATGAGCAGTTCTTC
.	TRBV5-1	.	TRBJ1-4	CASLYKLRTALPEKLFF	TGCGCCAGCCTCTATAAGTTAAGGACAGCCCTTCCGGAAAAACTGTTTTTT
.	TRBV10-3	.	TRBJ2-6	CAISGPGANVLTF	TGTGCCATCTCGGGACCTGGGGCCAACGTCCTGACTTTC
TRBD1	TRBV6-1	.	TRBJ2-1	CASSTTGVDDEQFF	TGTGCCAGCAGTACGACAGGGGTAGATGATGAGCAGTTCTTC
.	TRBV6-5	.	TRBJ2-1	CASRVRDTSYNEQFF	TGTGCCAGCAGGGTCCGGGACACCTCCTACAATGAGCAGTTCTTC
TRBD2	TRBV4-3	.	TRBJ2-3	CASSPQDSGSSDTQYF	TGCGCCAGCAGCCCCCAGGATAGCGGGAGTTCTGATACGCAGTATTTT
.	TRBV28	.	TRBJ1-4	CASSPKATMFNEKLFF	TGTGCCAGCAGTCCAAAGGCCACCATGTTCAATGAAAAACTGTTTTTT
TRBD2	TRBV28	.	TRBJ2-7	CASRRVAGGSYEQYF	TGTGCCAGCAGGCGAGTAGCGGGAGGGTCCTACGAGCAGTACTTC
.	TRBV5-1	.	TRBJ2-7	CASSLVLGSSYEQYF	TGCGCCAGCAGCTTGGTCCTTGGGAGCTCCTACGAGCAGTACTTC
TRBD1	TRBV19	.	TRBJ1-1	CASIPPGTGGPEAFF	TGTGCCAGTATCCCACCCGGGACAGGGGGCCCTGAAGCTTTCTTT
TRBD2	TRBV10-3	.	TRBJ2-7	CAISRGLAGASSYEQYF	TGTGCCATCAGCAGGGGACTAGCGGGAGCCAGCTCCTACGAGCAGTACTTC
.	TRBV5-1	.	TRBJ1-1	CASSAGPGIAFF	TGCGCCAGCAGCGCCGGCCCAGGGATCGCTTTCTTT
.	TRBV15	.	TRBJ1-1	CATSRDLRGIAFF	TGTGCCACCAGCAGAGATCTGAGGGGGATAGCTTTCTTT
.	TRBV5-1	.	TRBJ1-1	CASTNSPGAGTEAFF	TGCGCCAGCACCAATTCCCCGGGGGCTGGCACTGAAGCTTTCTTT
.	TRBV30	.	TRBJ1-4	CAWTEGATNEKLFF	TGTGCCTGGACTGAGGGTGCAACTAATGAAAAACTGTTTTTT
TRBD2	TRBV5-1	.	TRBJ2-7	CASSLGSAGVQAREQYF	TGCGCCAGCAGCTTGGGGAGTGCGGGAGTCCAGGCTCGCGAGCAGTACTTC
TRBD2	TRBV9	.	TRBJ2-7	CASSVALDSGRSYEQYF	TGTGCCAGCAGCGTAGCTCTAGATAGCGGGAGGTCCTACGAGCAGTACTTC
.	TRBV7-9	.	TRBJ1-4	CASSLVGGVGEKLFF	TGTGCCAGCAGCTTAGTTGGGGGGGTCGGCGAAAAACTGTTTTTT
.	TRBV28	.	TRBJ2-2	CASSKGSNTGELFF	TGTGCCAGCAGTAAGGGGTCGAACACCGGGGAGCTGTTTTTT
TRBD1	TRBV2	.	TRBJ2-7	CASSAEQGTAYEQYF	TGTGCCAGCAGTGCAGAACAGGGGACAGCCTACGAGCAGTACTTC
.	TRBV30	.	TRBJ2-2	CAWSVLRVRNTGELFF	TGTGCCTGGAGTGTATTAAGGGTTAGGAACACCGGGGAGCTGTTTTTT
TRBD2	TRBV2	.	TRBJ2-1	CAGAATSGDPNEQFF	TGTGCCGGGGCGGCTACTAGCGGAGACCCCAATGAGCAGTTCTTC
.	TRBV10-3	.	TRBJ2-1	CAITDRNEQFF	TGTGCCATCACGGACCGAAATGAGCAGTTCTTC
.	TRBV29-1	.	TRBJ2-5	CSVEGGTQYF	TGCAGCGTTGAAGGAGGGACCCAGTACTTC
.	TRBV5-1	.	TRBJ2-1	CASSSLPKEANEQFF	TGCGCCAGCAGCTCTCTACCTAAGGAGGCCAATGAGCAGTTCTTC
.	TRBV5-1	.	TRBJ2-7	CASSLVRQGTPSYEQYF	TGCGCCAGCAGCTTGGTGCGGCAGGGGACACCCTCCTACGAGCAGTACTTC
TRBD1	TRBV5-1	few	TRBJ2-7	CASSLIRGYEQYF	TGCGCCAGCAGCTTGATCAGGGGGTACGAGCAGTACTTC
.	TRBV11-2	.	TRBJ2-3	CASSLGLASTDTQYF	TGTGCCAGCAGCTTAGGTCTAGCGAGCACAGATACGCAGTATTTT
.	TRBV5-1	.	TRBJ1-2	CASSITGTIDGYTF	TGCGCCAGCAGCATCACCGGGACTATAGATGGCTACACCTTC
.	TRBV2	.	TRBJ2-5	CASKEGMRETQYF	TGTGCCAGCAAAGAGGGCATGCGAGAGACCCAGTACTTC
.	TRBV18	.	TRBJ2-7	CASSPGRGVYEQYF	TGTGCCAGCTCACCAGGCAGGGGTGTCTACGAGCAGTACTTC
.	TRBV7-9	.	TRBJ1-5	CASSLRGTNQPQHF	TGTGCCAGCAGCTTAAGAGGGACGAATCAGCCCCAGCATTTT
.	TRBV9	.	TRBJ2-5	CASSSVGATGETQYF	TGTGCCAGCAGCTCAGTTGGGGCGACCGGTGAGACCCAGTACTTC
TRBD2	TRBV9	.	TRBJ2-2	CASSVVGLAGNTGELFF	TGTGCCAGCAGCGTAGTGGGACTAGCGGGCAACACCGGGGAGCTGTTTTTT
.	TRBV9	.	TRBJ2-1	CASSVASGGHSYNEQFF	TGTGCCAGCAGCGTAGCTTCGGGCGGCCACTCCTACAATGAGCAGTTCTTC
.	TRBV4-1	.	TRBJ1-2	CASSQTGRNYGYTF	TGCGCCAGCAGCCAAACGGGACGGAACTATGGCTACACCTTC
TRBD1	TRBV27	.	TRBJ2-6	CASSIHGTGVGSGANVLTF	TGTGCCAGCAGTATCCACGGGACAGGGGTTGGCTCTGGGGCCAACGTCCTGACTTTC
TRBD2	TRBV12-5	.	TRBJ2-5	CASGPGLAGGPGETQYF	TGTGCTAGTGGTCCCGGGCTAGCGGGAGGGCCCGGGGAGACCCAGTACTTC
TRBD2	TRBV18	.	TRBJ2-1	CASSPTSGGLYNEQFF	TGTGCCAGCTCACCGACTAGCGGAGGGCTCTACAATGAGCAGTTCTTC
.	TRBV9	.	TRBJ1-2	CASSMDANYGYTF	TGTGCCAGCAGCATGGACGCGAACTATGGCTACACCTTC
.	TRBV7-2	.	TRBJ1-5	CASSQRWGSSDQPQHF	TGTGCCAGCAGCCAAAGGTGGGGGAGTTCCGATCAGCCCCAGCATTTT
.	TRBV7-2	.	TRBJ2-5	CASSSQGNRETQYF	TGTGCCAGCAGCTCCCAGGGAAACCGGGAGACCCAGTACTTC
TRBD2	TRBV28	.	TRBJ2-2	CASSLTPLASGKNTGELFF	TGTGCCAGCAGTTTAACCCCCCTGGCTAGCGGGAAGAACACCGGGGAGCTGTTTTTT
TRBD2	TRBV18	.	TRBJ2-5	CASSPRTSGQETQYF	TGTGCCAGCTCCCCTCGGACTAGCGGCCAAGAGACCCAGTACTTC
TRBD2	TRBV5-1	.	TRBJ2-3	CASSTRTSGAPDTQYF	TGCGCCAGCAGCACCAGGACTAGCGGGGCCCCGGATACGCAGTATTTT
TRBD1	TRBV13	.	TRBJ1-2	CASSLQGERRGYTF	TGTGCCAGCAGCTTACAGGGGGAACGTCGTGGCTACACCTTC
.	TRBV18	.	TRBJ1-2	CASSGQSNYGYTF	TGTGCCAGCTCAGGACAGTCTAACTATGGCTACACCTTC
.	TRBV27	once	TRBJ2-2	CASSPPLNTGELFF	TGTGCCAGCAGCCCCCCTTTGAACACCGGGGAGCTGTTTTTT
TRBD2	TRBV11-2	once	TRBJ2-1	CASSLLAGGPFEQFF	TGTGCCAGCAGCTTACTAGCGGGAGGGCCATTTGAGCAGTTCTTC
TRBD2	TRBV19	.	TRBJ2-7	CASSILGTSGIYEQYF	TGTGCCAGTAGTATTTTGGGGACTAGCGGAATCTACGAGCAGTACTTC
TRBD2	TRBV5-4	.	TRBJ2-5	CASSRLAGSPQETQYF	TGTGCCAGCAGCCGACTAGCGGGGTCCCCCCAAGAGACCCAGTACTTC
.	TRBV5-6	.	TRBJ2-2	CASSLVGGTGELFF	TGTGCCAGCAGCTTGGTAGGAGGGACCGGGGAGCTGTTTTTT
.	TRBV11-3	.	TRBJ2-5	CASSLWGRGDQETQYF	TGTGCCAGCAGCTTATGGGGAAGGGGGGACCAAGAGACCCAGTACTTC
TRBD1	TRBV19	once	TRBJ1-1	CASSIQGAYNTEAFF	TGTGCCAGTAGTATACAGGGGGCGTATAACACTGAAGCTTTCTTT
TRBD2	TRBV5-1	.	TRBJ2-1	CASSEEGTSGNNEQFF	TGCGCCAGCAGCGAAGAAGGGACTAGCGGAAACAATGAGCAGTTCTTC
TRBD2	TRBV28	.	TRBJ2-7	CASSLLMTSGAISYEQYF	TGTGCCAGCAGTTTACTGATGACTAGCGGGGCTATCTCCTACGAGCAGTACTTC
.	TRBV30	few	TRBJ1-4	CAWSPTPGNEKLFF	TGTGCCTGGAGTCCCACCCCGGGGAATGAAAAACTGTTTTTT